This T cell receptor beta chain was recorded in a study of cytomegalovirus exposure and HLA in healthy donors (dated by TCRdb to the late 2010s). The study in broad terms: In an earlier analysis of 450 to 750 of the donors, around 290 Gb of sequence data and approximately 120 million unique TCR beta sequences from 150 million to 200 million T cells were reported. An early release that covered 500 to 800 HLA-typed donors contained around 300 gigabases of sequencing data and tens of millions of unique TCR sequences. The genetic ancestry cluster associated with self-reported Caucasian donors included 81% of the roughly 400 genotyped donors. The aim of the study was to test whether cataloging public T cell receptors could identify signatures of past pathogen exposure. The T cell repertoires of 700 or so subjects were profiled by immunosequencing and related to cytomegalovirus serostatus. In addition to the first cohort of roughly 670 subjects, a separate validation cohort of some 120 different subjects was used. To predict cytomegalovirus infection status, the study combined high-throughput TCR immunosequencing, statistical association of individual TCRs with disease status, and machine learning. A later analysis re-examined previously published TCR beta repertoires from about 700 donors and added high-resolution HLA genotyping to investigate patterns of TCR occurrence. Rather than using new phenotypic data, the later analysis identified candidate immune exposures from TCR beta sequences and from how often those sequences occurred across donors. An earlier analysis of about 620 of the donors applied high-throughput TCR beta sequencing to assess whether each TCR beta V gene segment acted as functional or pseudogenic. Donor age, sex, ethnicity and CMV serostatus were compiled alongside the repertoire data. A later genetic analysis took genome-wide SNP genotypes for about three fifths of the 666 donors and used that subset as a discovery cohort. Every repertoire in the discovery cohort had been generated on one and the same sequencing platform. Class I and class II HLA loci were covered by the typing at four-digit resolution. The number of donors typed differed by locus, with about 629-640 for A, B, C, DRB1 and DQB1, around 520 for DQA1, 600 to 610 for DPA1, and some 440 for DPB1. A handful of DR-DQ haplotypes were handled as single units for association and clustering because linkage in the cohort was strong. Among 398 genotyped donors of the cohort, an average of about 240,000 unique TCR beta nucleotide sequences was sequenced per donor, of which roughly 17% were non-productive. What the authors observed across the whole study: In vitro tests confirmed that a few of the cytomegalovirus-associated TCR beta chains recognize cytomegalovirus antigens. HLA typing was unavailable for some donors at each locus, so association tests used only the typed subset. The classifier was reported to diagnose cytomegalovirus status with high specificity and sensitivity in both the original cohort and the validation cohort. Immune exposure information for the cohort was limited to CMV serostatus. A total of 164 TCR beta chains were listed by the study as associated with cytomegalovirus. A further reported finding was that TCR beta sequences accurately predicted the HLA-A and HLA-B alleles for most subjects in the first cohort. A later analysis found that TCR association rates varied across HLA loci, with DRB1 alleles showing the most associated TCRs and HLA-C alleles the fewest. Strong co-occurrence of HLA alleles, especially DR and DQ, made assigning TCR associations to individual alleles difficult. In a later analysis, most CMV-associated TCR beta chains were found to appear HLA-restricted, with HLA associations seemingly driven largely by CMV exposure. In an earlier analysis of some 550 of the donors, most TCR beta V segments were observed in productive rearrangements about 90% or about 30% of the time, broadly matching IMGT annotations. Correlated functional status among segregating V segments might reflect linkage disequilibrium, but an unknown experimental factor could not be ruled out. Because counts were too low, under 20 rarely observed V segments, including chromosome 9 orphons, were left out of the earlier analysis of 587 of the donors. A cluster of highly shared sequence variants was judged likely to represent a technical artifact of the sequencing pipeline. It was suggested by the authors that the approach could potentially be generalized to other disease states and immunological phenotypes. According to a later genetic analysis, donors in an Asian-associated ancestry cluster had fewer N-insertions in productive TCRs than the approximately 670-donor mean. Most TCR sequences were observed very rarely across donors, whereas some public TCRs were present in many individuals. In a later analysis, HLA-associated TCR beta chains showed more clonal expansion and lower generation probabilities than non-associated chains that were equally common. In a later analysis, several top co-occurrence clusters were reported to appear linked to parvovirus B19, influenza, CMV and Epstein-Barr virus. In a later analysis, some 17,000 TCR beta sequences were associated with specific HLA alleles at a false discovery rate of 0.05. Sequencing depth was assumed to be roughly uniform across donors in the presence/absence analyses, though that assumption may not hold. V-gene and J-gene trimming of TCR beta chains was associated with a missense DCLRE1C variant in a later genetic analysis, and the association was replicated in an independent cohort. Some IMGT-functional V segments, including TRBV6-2 and TRBV6-3, could not be distinguished by the 87-base-pair reads and were therefore excluded. Only TCR beta chains were sequenced in this cohort, and the absence of alpha or paired-chain data limited detectable features.

Concerning this clone: No cognate antigen has been identified for it. The record has no base qualities; no much larger clone is one base away.

The cohort consisted of fewer than 700 healthy bone marrow donors. At the time of sampling, all cohort members were nominally healthy, though unrecorded immune exposures were likely present. The donor was CMV seropositive and was included in the group of 250 to 350 seropositive cohort members. Each donor provided a peripheral blood sample, and peripheral blood mononuclear cells were used for TCR beta sequencing. The Qiagen DNeasy Blood Extraction Kit was used to extract genomic DNA from the blood cell samples. Including the terminal cysteine and phenylalanine, the CDR3 comprises 15 residues. The DNA shown is the 45-base CDR3, in frame from base 1. According to the germline V gene, CDR1 reads SGDLS and CDR2 reads YYNGEE. Relative to germline, V is missing 4 bases and J is missing 2 bases, with 4 bases of the junction outside any gene match. Library generation was performed with the immunoSEQ multiplex PCR assay. A mixture of 60 forward primers for TCR Vbeta segments and 13 reverse primers for TCR Jbeta segments was used in the multiplex PCR. The CDR3 region of rearranged TCR beta genes was amplified from genomic DNA by a multiplex PCR assay. On the Illumina HiSeq System, the amplified TCR beta libraries were sequenced as 87-base-pair reads. The published analysis was carried out like this. A later analysis counted some 74 million unique TCR beta chains across the roughly 700 repertoires, and around 9.9 million of these chains were shared by at least two donors. A nearest-neighbor algorithm error-corrected the raw reads and collapsed the reads into unique sequences, merging closely related sequences to remove PCR and sequencing errors. To assign V, D and J gene segments, CDR3 sequences were aligned to IMGT reference sequences. For a sequence to be retained, a match of at least six nucleotides was required to both a V gene segment and a J gene segment. Rearrangements were classified as productive when the CDR3 lacked stop codons and remained in frame with V and J, and all other rearrangements were classified as non-productive. CDR3 was defined according to IMGT convention as the region running from the second conserved V-encoded cysteine to the conserved J-encoded phenylalanine. Sequences without an unambiguous match to a single V gene segment were excluded from the earlier analysis of 500 to 700 of the donors. In an earlier analysis of approximately 610 of the donors, V segments were called functional above 56.7% productive rearrangements and were called segregating when the between-donor standard deviation exceeded 5%. A statistical classification framework was built to diagnose cytomegalovirus status from the catalog of TCR beta chain sequences. In a later analysis, TCR nucleotide sequences were compared against IMGT/GENE-DB human TR gene sequences so that V and J genes could be assigned. Using the TCRdist pipeline, a later analysis assigned CDR3 sequences along with most-parsimonious VDJ recombination scenarios. In a later analysis, each TCR beta chain was defined by its CDR3 amino acid sequence together with its V-gene family, and reads lacking a unique V-gene family were excluded. To address suspected cross-contamination and a sequencing artifact, a later analysis removed a few hundred highly shared, low-generation-probability nucleotide sequences. For each public chain, a later analysis derived a clonal expansion index from normalized ranks of inferred template counts within each repertoire. A later analysis computed generation probabilities with a VDJ recombination model fitted to out-of-frame rearrangements, and checked the results against IGoR. A later analysis scored TCR-TCR, TCR-HLA and TCR-CMV co-occurrence with hypergeometric tests, applying a repertoire-size bias correction to TCR pairs. A later analysis estimated false discovery rates by permuting HLA or CMV assignments 20 times. In a later analysis, co-occurring TCRs were grouped with DBSCAN, and TCRdist sequence similarity was added when clustering was performed within HLA-allele-positive subsets. Repertoires with fewer than 30,000 or more than 120,000 public chains, plus five repertoires with anomalous nucleotide sharing, were excluded from co-occurrence clustering. TCRdb obtained this table from immuneACCESS and retained in-frame rearrangements with V and J assigned. These tables miss some clones; where compared with another copy, unresolved V genes account for less than half of the shortfall, and the remainder is unexplained. Clone size and V and J calls were adopted from that table, with D and trimming inferred from the DNA. This sample is represented by around 160,000 clones; under 85% of them were singletons. The ten biggest clones cover about 4% of the sample.

This clonotype was sampled from a man aged 50-60 years in good health and CMV-seropositive. Sequencing was performed on PBMCs. The chain employs TRBV9 and TRBJ1-2, and 11 bases in between align with TRBD1. The nucleotide sequence reads as follows: TGTGCCAGCAGCCCGAGGACAGGGGGCAACTATGGCTACACCTTC. Its protein is CASSPRTGGNYGYTF.